The T cell receptor (beta chain) described here comes from a study of blood T cell repertoires in COVID-19. Study details: The cDNA or gDNA used as material had been derived from T cells, B-cell-depleted T cells, or PBMCs.

Seattle-derived patients entered the study during active infection and were followed longitudinally. In the original processing: Researchers report that nucleated cell counts were estimated from reference gene primer amplification. Libraries were prepared by immunoSEQ multiplex PCR; TCRdb keeps only in-frame clonotypes and omits some of them. V and J calls and clone size are those listed in that table; D and trimming were worked out from the DNA. The sample consists of around 270,000 clones, about 91% of them appearing once. The CDR3 extends over 16 amino acids. Trimming removed 5 bases from V and 1 base from J; junction bases left unmatched: 7. Germline V gene lookup returns CDR1 SGHTA and CDR2 FQGNSA.

Sequencing was performed on peripheral blood. The sequence derives from a person between 18 and 30 years old with COVID-19, enrolled during active disease. This sequence joins TRBV7-2 and TRBJ2-1; TRBD2 agrees at 8 bases. The CDR3 loop reads CASSHRLAGSYNEQFF. The DNA of the CDR3 is TGTGCCAGCAGCCACCGTCTAGCGGGTTCCTACAATGAGCAGTTCTTC.